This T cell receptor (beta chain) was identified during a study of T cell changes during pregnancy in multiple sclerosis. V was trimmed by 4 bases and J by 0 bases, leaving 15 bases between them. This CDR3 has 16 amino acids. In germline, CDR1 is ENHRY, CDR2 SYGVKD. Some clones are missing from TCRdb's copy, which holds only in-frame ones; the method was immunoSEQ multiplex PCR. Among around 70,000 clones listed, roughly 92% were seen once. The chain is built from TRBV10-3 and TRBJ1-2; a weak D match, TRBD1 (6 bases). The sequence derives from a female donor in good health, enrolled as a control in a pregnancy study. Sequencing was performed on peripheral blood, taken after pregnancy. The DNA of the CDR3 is TGTGCCATCAGTGTGGCAGGGACACCACCTAACTATGGCTACACCTTC. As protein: CAISVAGTPPNYGYTF.